This TCR beta chain appears in the sequencing data of a study of B cell selection in AIRE deficiency. Study observations and caveats: AIRE-deficient Tconv and Treg repertoires matched healthy donors in TCRBV, CDR3 length, diversity. Healthy Tconv contained roughly two fifths of shared healthy Treg sequences; only TCRbeta sequenced. Of fewer than 4,500 shared Treg TCRbeta sequences, 31.6% were healthy-donor-only and around 8.6% patient-only.

Original processing methods: Pooled Tregs gave about 5.65x10^4 patient and over 8.5x10^4 donor TCRbeta sequences. The repertoire was sequenced with immunoSEQ multiplex PCR; TCRdb's copy has only in-frame clones and lacks some. That table gives V, J and clone size, and the DNA gave D and trimming. The repertoire holds 28,000 or so clones, with 80% to 95% as singletons. The CDR3 has 14 amino acids. From germline, CDR1 is ENHRY and CDR2 SYGVKD. Deletions cut 0 bases from V and 5 bases from J, with 10 bases between. Regulatory T cells were sorted as CD4+CD25hiCD127low/negative. Note on this clone: Its antigen is still unknown.

The clonotype comes from a human donor in good health. The chain carries TRBV10-3 and TRBJ2-5, with a possible D match to TRBD1 (5 bases). The sequenced sample consisted of CD4+CD25+ Tregs sorted from PBMCs. CDR3 sequence: CAISESMGRETQYF. Written as DNA, the CDR3 is TGTGCCATCAGTGAGTCGATGGGGCGCGAGACCCAGTACTTC.